The 3 T cell receptor beta chains below all came from one sample that was sequenced in a study of T cells after yellow fever vaccination. Via MiXCR, TCRdb re-called the 5' RACE reads, giving one row per CDR3 protein. The sample carries around 350,000 distinct CDR3 sequences, approximately 6% recorded once. Sequencing was performed on PBMCs, taken 5 days after the yellow fever booster vaccination. The receptor set was obtained from a man aged 25-45 years who received the YFV17D yellow fever vaccine.

This chain links TRBV30 with TRBJ2-3, with D unresolved. The CDR3 loop spans 13 amino acids. Germline assignment: CDR1 GTSNPN and CDR2 SVGIG (reference sequence). The V end lost 2 bases, the J end lost 1 base, and 7 bases lay between the germline ends. The CDR3: CAWSYGRTDTQYF. DNA of the CDR3: TGTGCCTGGAGTTACGGCCGCACAGATACGCAGTATTTT.

This clonotype has just a few counts. V gene TRBV5-1 combines with J gene TRBJ2-5; TRBD1 is a possible D gene (6 bases). Per the germline V gene, CDR1 is SGHRS and CDR2 is YFSETQ. CDR3 length equals 15 residues. Trimming took off 5 bases at V and 0 bases at J, with 14 bases between the two ends. The CDR3 region has the DNA TGCGCCAGCAGGGTACAGGGAAGATACCAAGAGACCCAGTACTTC. This sequence encodes CASRVQGRYQETQYF.

This clonotype showed up many times. The chain is built from TRBV5-1 and TRBJ2-2; D possibly corresponds to TRBD1 (5 bases). V lost 1 base and J lost 6, with 16 bases in between. This CDR3 is 16 amino acids long. CDR1 and CDR2 from the germline V gene are SGHRS and YFSETQ. The CDR3: CASSLQTSGMAGELFF. Here the CDR3 DNA reads TGCGCCAGCAGCTTGCAGACTTCAGGGATGGCCGGGGAGCTGTTTTTT.